Below, 30 T cell receptor beta chains from the same sample are listed, as sequenced in a study of long-term antiretroviral therapy in people with HIV. Survey-level resolution applied to immunoSEQ assay v3.0. Sequencing was performed with immunoSEQ multiplex PCR; in TCRdb, only in-frame clones are kept and a portion is missing. The sample shows about 33,000 clones, less than 98% of them seen only once. The starting material was unsorted PBMCs, obtained 6.9 years after starting antiretroviral therapy. These receptors all come from a man under 40 with HIV.

J is TRBJ2-3 and V is TRBV29-1; 8 nucleotides agree with TRBD2. This CDR3 spans 15 amino acids. Trimming at V came to 6 bases and at J to 1 base, leaving 9 bases not matched to a gene. Germline loops: CDR1 SQVTM, CDR2 ANQGSEA. The chain's CDR3 is CSVSSGREGTDTQYF. The CDR3 coding sequence is TGCAGCGTCTCGAGCGGGAGAGAAGGCACAGATACGCAGTATTTT.

Points on this clone: The junction departs from germline at one end; a sequencing error may be responsible. The chain is built from TRBV18 and TRBJ2-7; 9 positions match TRBD2. Germline CDR1 and CDR2: KGHSH and LQKENI. This CDR3 spans 15 amino acids. CDR3 amino acids: CASSPRLAASYEQCF. The CDR3 DNA follows: TGTGCCAGCTCACCGCGACTAGCGGCTTCCTACGAGCAGTGCTTC.

The chain employs TRBV5-6 and TRBJ2-7, with D perhaps matching TRBD1 (6 bases). The germline V gene encodes CDR1 SGHDT and CDR2 YYEEEE. V gave up 4 bases and J gave up 2 bases, with 16 bases separating them. This CDR3 region has 15 residues. CDR3 sequence (DNA): TGTGCCAGCAGCGACAGGACTCTCCCTCCCTACGAGCAGTACTTC. Translating it yields CASSDRTLPPYEQYF.

The CDR3 region is CASRRGTGATGELFF. The DNA of the CDR3 is TGTGCCAGCAGGAGGGGGACAGGGGCTACCGGGGAGCTGTTTTTT. The V call is TRBV2, the J call TRBJ2-2; TRBD1 matches at 10 bases. V lost 6 bases and J lost 5; bases outside the gene matches: 6. Germline values: CDR1 SNHLY, CDR2 FYNNEI. This CDR3 is built from 15 residues.

The V call is TRBV7-2, the J call TRBJ1-1; D might be TRBD1 (5 bases). The V end lost 2 bases, the J end lost 3 bases, and 13 bases lay between the germline ends. This CDR3 region has 15 residues. Germline values: CDR1 SGHTA, CDR2 FQGNSA. The CDR3 spells CASSLIQGGDTEAFF. The DNA for the CDR3 is TGTGCCAGCAGCTTAATTCAGGGAGGGGACACTGAAGCTTTCTTT.

The rearrangement joins TRBV7-8 to TRBJ1-3; no clear D gene. Trimming removed 3 bases from V and 0 bases from J, with 12 bases in between. CDR1 and CDR2 (germline): SGHVS, FQNEAQ. CDR3 length: 16 amino acids. The CDR3 region has the DNA TGTGCCAGCAGCTTTGGCCCGAAGAGCTCTGGAAACACCATATATTTT. Its translation is CASSFGPKSSGNTIYF.

The V gene is TRBV10-2, the J gene TRBJ2-7; D possibly matches TRBD1 or TRBD2 (5 bases each). The CDR3 covers 14 residues. V was shortened by 8 bases and J by 6 bases, with 20 bases between the two germline ends. Looked up from germline, CDR1 is WSHSY and CDR2 is SAAADI. The CDR3 DNA is TGCGCCAGCCAGGGAGTCGAGGATAGGGGCGAGCAGTACTTC. It encodes CASQGVEDRGEQYF.

The chain joins TRBV6-5 to TRBJ1-4; TRBD1 is a possible D gene (5 bases). From germline, CDR1 is MNHEY and CDR2 SVGAGI. V lost 7 bases, J lost 14 bases, and 23 bases lay in between. This CDR3 contains 14 residues. The CDR3 loop is CASMSLAGRFSLFF. In nucleotides, the CDR3 is TGTGCCAGCATGTCCCTGGCGGGACGTTTCTCGCTGTTTTTT.

V usage is TRBV5-7 and J usage is TRBJ1-2; D is unresolved. TRBV5-7 is noted as an ORF with a role that remains uncertain. The CDR3 has 11 residues. The V gene lost 7 bases and the J gene lost 3 bases, with 7 bases spanning the gap. The CDR3 protein is CASRHYYGYTF. The CDR3 coding sequence is TGTGCCAGCCGACATTACTATGGCTACACCTTC.

The genes are TRBV7-3 and TRBJ2-2; D unresolved. From germline, CDR1 is SGHTA and CDR2 FQGTGA. Trimming cost V 3 bases and J 4 bases, with 6 bases left between them. This CDR3 has 13 residues. As DNA, the CDR3 is TGTGCCAGCAGCTTGTCCGGCACCGGGGAGCTGTTTTTT. Protein sequence: CASSLSGTGELFF.

Notes on this clone: The same CDR3 is also encoded by other DNA sequences in this sample. The gene calls are TRBV7-3 and TRBJ1-6; tentatively, D is TRBD1 (5 bases). The germline V gene has CDR1 SGHTA and CDR2 FQGTGA. This CDR3 has 12 residues. V was clipped by 3 bases and J by 11 bases, with 8 bases between them. CDR3 sequence: CASSFKGAPLHF. In DNA, the CDR3 is TGTGCCAGCAGCTTTAAAGGGGCACCCCTCCACTTT.

This chain uses TRBV6-5 with TRBJ1-1; D is undetermined. From germline, CDR1 is MNHEY and CDR2 SVGAGI. The CDR3 runs 15 residues. The V gene lost 7 bases and the J gene lost 2 bases, with 17 bases spanning the gap. The CDR3 reads CASTPRNWINTEAFF. The CDR3, as DNA: TGTGCCAGCACCCCCCGTAATTGGATTAACACTGAAGCTTTCTTT.

V and J are TRBV4-3 and TRBJ2-7, with TRBD1 matching over 9 bases. Germline lookup yields CDR1 LGHNA and CDR2 YSLEER. This CDR3 has 15 amino acids. V gave up 1 base and J gave up 3 bases; unmatched junction bases: 4. For the CDR3, the DNA is TGCGCCAGCAGCCAAGGGACAGGGGCCCTCTACGAGCAGTACTTC. This translates into CASSQGTGALYEQYF.

The rearrangement joins TRBV10-3 to TRBJ1-1, with a weak D call TRBD1 (6 bases). The CDR3 has 12 amino acids. Per the germline V gene, CDR1 is ENHRY and CDR2 is SYGVKD. Trimming stripped 9 bases from V and 1 base from J, with 9 bases between. CDR3 DNA: TGTGCCATACAGGGTTCGAACACTGAAGCTTTCTTT. Encoded protein: CAIQGSNTEAFF.

CDR3 sequence (DNA): TGCGCCAGCAGCCAAGCGAAGGATTACGAGCAGTACTTC. Its translation: CASSQAKDYEQYF. This chain uses TRBV4-1 with TRBJ2-7; D not resolved. V was clipped by 1 base and J by 4 bases, with 8 bases between them. Germline values: CDR1 MGHRA, CDR2 YSYEKL. The CDR3 extends over 13 amino acids.

Here the CDR3 reads CASSRSTGKAGLMDYEQYF. Here the CDR3 DNA reads TGTGCCAGCAGCCGGTCCACCGGTAAAGCGGGGTTGATGGACTACGAGCAGTACTTC. The V call is TRBV11-3, the J call TRBJ2-7; 7 bases fit TRBD2. The CDR3 is 19 amino acids. Germline V CDR1 and CDR2: SGHNT, YENEEA. Germline trimming cut 5 bases from V and 3 bases from J; bases unmatched to any gene: 22.

The chain combines TRBV27 with TRBJ1-2, with TRBD1 identical over 8 bases. Germline V gene lookup returns CDR1 MNHEY and CDR2 SMNVEV (reference sequence). With 5 bases clipped from V and 8 bases from J, the junction kept 4 bases outside the gene matches. This CDR3 is 12 amino acids long. The CDR3 protein is CASSAGDRGYTF. For the CDR3, the DNA is TGTGCCAGCAGTGCAGGGGACAGGGGCTACACCTTC.

The rearrangement uses TRBV7-2 and TRBJ2-2; D is undetermined. V lost 1 base and J 6 bases, leaving 3 bases between the germline ends. The CDR3 is 12 amino acids. Per germline, CDR1 SGHTA and CDR2 FQGNSA. CDR3 loop: CASSLDAGELFF. Written as DNA, the CDR3 is TGTGCCAGCAGCTTAGATGCCGGGGAGCTGTTTTTT.

This chain connects TRBV27 to TRBJ1-6, with D maybe TRBD1 (5 bases). Germline V gene data show CDR1 as MNHEY and CDR2 as SMNVEV (reference sequence). The CDR3 runs to 15 residues. Trimming shortened V by 7 bases and J by 10 bases, and 20 bases separated the two germline ends. CDR3 region: CASTFRTGGNSPLHF. DNA of the CDR3: TGTGCCAGCACCTTCAGAACAGGAGGGAACTCACCCCTCCACTTT.

The chain combines TRBV2 with TRBJ1-5, with a possible D match to TRBD1 (5 bases). Trimming took off 2 bases at V and 6 bases at J, with 11 bases between the two ends. The germline V gene encodes CDR1 SNHLY and CDR2 FYNNEI. This CDR3 is 14 amino acids long. CDR3 sequence: CASSEQGIPQPQHF. In DNA form, the CDR3 reads TGTGCCAGCAGTGAACAGGGCATCCCTCAGCCCCAGCATTTT.

V is TRBV2 and J is TRBJ2-7, with TRBD1 as a possible D gene (5 bases). V lost 4 bases, J lost 2 bases, and 12 bases lay in between. CDR1 is SNHLY, CDR2 FYNNEI, per germline. CDR3 size: 14 residues. The CDR3 DNA reads as TGTGCCAGCAGTGGATTAGGGGCCCCCTACGAGCAGTACTTC. It specifies CASSGLGAPYEQYF.

This rearrangement joins TRBV6-5 to TRBJ2-5; no firm D call. The CDR3 length is 15 residues. Trimming removed 0 bases from V and 1 base from J, with 9 bases in between. Germline-derived CDR1 and CDR2 are MNHEY and SVGAGI. This CDR3 is CASSYSLGSQETQYF. As DNA, the CDR3 is TGTGCCAGCAGTTACTCCCTGGGCAGCCAAGAGACCCAGTACTTC.

The gene calls are TRBV2 and TRBJ2-1, with 8 positions matching TRBD2. Trimming took 6 bases from V and 7 from J; bases not matched to a gene: 8. Per germline, CDR1 SNHLY and CDR2 FYNNEI. This CDR3 spans 14 amino acids. The CDR3 spells CASRATSVWNEQFF. CDR3 DNA sequence: TGTGCCAGCAGGGCGACTAGCGTATGGAATGAGCAGTTCTTC. Full variable domain (missing parts from reference TRBV2 and TRBJ2-1): EPEVTQTPSHQVTQMGQEVILRCVPISNHLYFYWYRQILGQKVEFLVSFYNNEISEKSEIFDDQFSVERPDGSNFTLKIRSTKLEDSAMYFCASRATSVWNEQFFGPGTRLTVL.

This sequence joins TRBV11-1 and TRBJ2-1, with unresolved D. Germline V gene data show CDR1 as SGHAT and CDR2 as FQDESV (reference sequence). This CDR3 spans 16 amino acids. The V end lost 0 bases, the J end lost 9 bases, and 18 bases lay between the germline ends. CDR3 sequence reads: CASSLARAYLPGEQFF. The CDR3 coding sequence is TGTGCCAGCAGCTTAGCCAGAGCCTACCTACCGGGTGAGCAGTTCTTC.

This clone has just one count. The chain employs TRBV7-9 and TRBJ2-7; 7 positions agree with TRBD1. With 5 bases clipped from V and 4 bases from J, the junction kept 8 bases outside the gene matches. This CDR3 is built from 14 residues. CDR1 and CDR2 (germline): SEHNR, FQNEAQ (reference sequence). In DNA form, the CDR3 reads TGTGCCAGCAGCGAGGGGGCAGGGCTATACGAGCAGTACTTC. Its protein product is CASSEGAGLYEQYF.

The chain recombines TRBV2 with TRBJ1-2; possibly TRBD1 for D (5 bases). The germline V gene encodes CDR1 SNHLY and CDR2 FYNNEI. The CDR3 is 14 amino acids. The germline V and J ends were trimmed by 4 bases and 6 bases, with 15 bases remaining between them. The CDR3 bases are TGTGCCAGCAGTGGGGAGGGGCTGCGGGATGGCTACACCTTC. It is translated as CASSGEGLRDGYTF.

This chain connects TRBV7-6 to TRBJ2-2; maybe TRBD1 (6 bases). Trimming pared 3 bases from V and 7 bases from J, leaving 12 bases between. This CDR3 region has 14 residues. Looked up from germline, CDR1 is SGHVS and CDR2 is FNYEAQ. The CDR3 DNA sequence: TGTGCCAGCAGCTTGGTTGTAGGGGGCGGGGAGCTGTTTTTT. Translated: CASSLVVGGGELFF.

The gene calls are TRBV4-1 and TRBJ1-2; D might be TRBD1 (5 bases). The V gene lost 0 bases and the J gene lost 7 bases, with 15 bases spanning the gap. Germline CDR1 and CDR2: MGHRA and YSYEKL. The CDR3 is made up of 15 amino acids. Written as DNA, the CDR3 is TGCGCCAGCAGCCAAGAGGGGCAGGGAGTGGCTGGCTACACCTTC. This translates into CASSQEGQGVAGYTF.

This clone appeared once. The chain has TRBV14 and TRBJ1-1; D is unresolved. The CDR3 loop spans 13 amino acids. Trimming left V 4 bases short and J 4 bases short, with 10 bases between. CDR1 is SGHDN, CDR2 FVKESK, per germline. CDR3 in amino acids: CASSPMGSTEAFF. The DNA of the CDR3 is TGTGCCAGCAGCCCTATGGGGAGCACTGAAGCTTTCTTT.

This clone was seen once. The CDR3 reads CASKGHIPTNTGELFF. For the CDR3, the DNA is TGCGCCAGCAAGGGTCACATCCCAACGAACACCGGGGAGCTGTTTTTT. This rearrangement joins TRBV10-2 to TRBJ2-2; D ambiguous. Germline V lookup: CDR1 WSHSY, CDR2 SAAADI. Trimming removed 7 bases from V and 0 bases from J, with 15 bases in between. The length of the CDR3 is 16 residues.